This TCR beta chain was identified during a study of shared clonotypes between healthy human individuals. Clones were read by immunoSEQ multiplex PCR, and TCRdb kept only the in-frame ones, dropping some. There are millions of clones in the sample; approximately 95% occur only once, and 0.39% lies in the top ten. The germline gives CDR1 SGHNT, CDR2 YENEEA. V gave up 5 bases and J gave up 6 bases, with 7 bases separating them. This CDR3 is built from 12 residues. Of note for this clone: The target antigen is unknown. Different DNA sequences within this sample yield the same CDR3.

Study outcomes and limitations: Clonotypes shared by all four sorted-subset donors had higher generation probabilities than non-shared clonotypes.

Sample: naive CD4+ T cells from PBMCs. The subset denotes: CD45RA+ positively selected. The chain carries TRBV11-3 and TRBJ2-2; no definite D call. This sequence was found in a man aged 18 to 29 in good health. Some clones in this sample may be carry-over from other donors' samples. CDR3 residues: CASSLVAGELFF. The CDR3 DNA is TGTGCCAGCAGCCTGGTAGCCGGGGAGCTGTTTTTT.